The rows below give T cell receptor beta chains drawn from one sample of a study of identical twins. From the 5' RACE reads, TCRdb called clonotypes with MiXCR, one entry per CDR3 protein. The table includes about 660,000 distinct CDR3 sequences, around 8.6% detected once. These data also featured in a second study, about yellow fever vaccine responses in identical twins.

The specimen sequenced was PBMCs. Receptors originate from a woman younger than 35 in good health. Each CDR3 is given with its conserved first and last residue. The D gene is left open where the match is weak. Clone size is stated in some rows and not others, as once, few, many or a class when expanded.

few	TRBV6-4	-	TRBJ1-1	TGTGCCAGCAGTGCCGGGGAGAACACTGAAGCTTTCTTT	CASSAGENTEAFF
few	TRBV3-1	-	TRBJ2-2	TGTGCCAGCAGCCAGGTACAGAAGAACACCGGGGAGCTGTTTTTT	CASSQVQKNTGELFF
few	TRBV12-3/TRBV12-4	TRBD1	TRBJ2-7	TGTGCCAGCAGTTTATTTGGGACAGTTTCCTACGAGCAGTACTTC	CASSLFGTVSYEQYF
-	TRBV6-2/TRBV6-3	-	TRBJ2-3	TGTGCCAGCGAGAGTAGCACAGATACGCAGTATTTT	CASESSTDTQYF
-	TRBV2	TRBD1	TRBJ2-2	TGTGCCAGCGCCGGGACAGGATACACCGGGGAGCTGTTTTTT	CASAGTGYTGELFF
few	TRBV27	TRBD2	TRBJ2-3	TGTGCCAGCAGATCTACGAAACTAGCGGGGAGCACAGATACGCAGTATTTT	CASRSTKLAGSTDTQYF
-	TRBV28	-	TRBJ2-7	TGTGCCAGCAGTTTAAAAGGCCTGGGCTACGAGCAGTACTTC	CASSLKGLGYEQYF
-	TRBV7-2	-	TRBJ2-1	TGTGCCAGCAGCTTCCAGGGAGCATACAATGAGCAGTTCTTC	CASSFQGAYNEQFF
few	TRBV18	TRBD2	TRBJ2-3	TGTGCCAGCTCAACCGCCCGGGGGGGGCGCACAGATACGCAGTATTTT	CASSTARGGRTDTQYF
many	TRBV15	TRBD2	TRBJ2-7	TGTGCCACGAAAGATACTAGCGGGAGTTCCTACGAGCAGTACTTC	CATKDTSGSSYEQYF
few	TRBV20-1	TRBD1	TRBJ2-7	TGCAGTGCTCCGGGACAGGGTGAAGTCGAGCAGTACTTC	CSAPGQGEVEQYF
-	TRBV24-1	TRBD1	TRBJ1-1	TGTGCCACCAGTGGAGGGACAGGGAACACTGAAGCTTTCTTT	CATSGGTGNTEAFF
many	TRBV10-3	TRBD2	TRBJ2-7	TGTGCCATCAGTACGACGGGGGGAGAGCAGTACTTC	CAISTTGGEQYF
-	TRBV2	-	TRBJ2-2	TGTGCCAGCGGAGAGGGGTTCGGCGGGGAGCTGTTTTTT	CASGEGFGGELFF
few	TRBV14	TRBD2	TRBJ2-5	TGTGCCAGCAGCCAAGTTTCCTCGTCTCCGGGACTAGCGGATCATTATTACCAAGAGACCCAGTACTTC	CASSQVSSSPGLADHYYQETQYF
-	TRBV4-2	TRBD2	TRBJ2-2	TGTGCCAGCAGCCAAGCCTCACTAGCGGGAGGCACCGGGGAGCTGTTTTTT	CASSQASLAGGTGELFF
-	TRBV29-1	-	TRBJ2-6	TGCGCGGAGGGCAGTGGGGCCAACGTCCTGACTTTC	CAEGSGANVLTF
few	TRBV18	-	TRBJ1-4	TGTGCCAGCCAGACAGAACTTAATGAAAAACTGTTTTTT	CASQTELNEKLFF
-	TRBV20-1	TRBD2	TRBJ2-5	TGCAGTGCCAGGGGCCAGGGGCCGAGCGGGAGGGAAGAGACCCAGTACTTC	CSARGQGPSGREETQYF
many	TRBV12-3/TRBV12-4	-	TRBJ2-3	TGTGCCAGCAGTAGGACTACCCATTTCACAGATACGCAGTATTTT	CASSRTTHFTDTQYF
few	TRBV14	TRBD2	TRBJ2-7	TGTGCCAGCAGCCGAAACGCGGGGGGTTCCTACGAGCAGTACTTC	CASSRNAGGSYEQYF
few	TRBV28	TRBD2	TRBJ2-3	TGTGCCAGCAGTCCAATCAGCGGGGGACCCACAGATACGCAGTATTTT	CASSPISGGPTDTQYF
many	TRBV28	-	TRBJ1-1	TGTGCCAGCAGTTTATCCAGGTCCATGAACACTGAAGCTTTCTTT	CASSLSRSMNTEAFF
few	TRBV11-1	TRBD2	TRBJ2-7	TGTGCCAGCAGCTTCGACTCAAGACTAGCGGGGGGGCCGAACTACGAGCAGTACTTC	CASSFDSRLAGGPNYEQYF